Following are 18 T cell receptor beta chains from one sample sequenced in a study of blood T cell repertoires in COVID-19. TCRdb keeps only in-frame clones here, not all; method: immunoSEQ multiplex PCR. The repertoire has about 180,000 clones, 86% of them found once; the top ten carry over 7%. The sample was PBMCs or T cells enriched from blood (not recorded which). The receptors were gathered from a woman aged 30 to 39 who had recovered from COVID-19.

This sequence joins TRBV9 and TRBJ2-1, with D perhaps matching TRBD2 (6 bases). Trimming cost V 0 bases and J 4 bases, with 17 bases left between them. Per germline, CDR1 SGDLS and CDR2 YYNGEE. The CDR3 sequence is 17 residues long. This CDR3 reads CASSVGAGRTRYNEQFF. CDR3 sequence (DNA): TGTGCCAGCAGCGTAGGGGCGGGGAGGACGAGATACAATGAGCAGTTCTTC.

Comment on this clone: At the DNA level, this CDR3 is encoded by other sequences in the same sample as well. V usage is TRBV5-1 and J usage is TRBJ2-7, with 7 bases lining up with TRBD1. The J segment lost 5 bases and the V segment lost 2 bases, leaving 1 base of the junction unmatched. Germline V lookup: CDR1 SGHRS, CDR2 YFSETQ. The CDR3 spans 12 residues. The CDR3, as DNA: TGCGCCAGCAGCTTTCAGGGGGACGAGCAGTACTTC. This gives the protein CASSFQGDEQYF.

CDR3 loop: CASSPRVAGVTDTQYF. CDR3 in DNA: TGCGCCAGCAGCCCGCGGGTAGCGGGAGTGACAGATACGCAGTATTTT. The V gene is TRBV5-1, the J gene TRBJ2-3, with 9 bases matching TRBD2. The CDR3 consists of 16 residues. The germline V gene encodes CDR1 SGHRS and CDR2 YFSETQ. After removal of 4 bases from V and 3 bases from J, the junction contained 9 bases not matched to a gene.

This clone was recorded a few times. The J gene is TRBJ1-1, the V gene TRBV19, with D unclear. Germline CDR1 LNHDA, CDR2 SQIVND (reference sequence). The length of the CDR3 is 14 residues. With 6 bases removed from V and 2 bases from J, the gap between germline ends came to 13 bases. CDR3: CASSRDGVNTEAFF. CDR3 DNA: TGTGCCAGTAGCCGCGACGGGGTTAACACTGAAGCTTTCTTT. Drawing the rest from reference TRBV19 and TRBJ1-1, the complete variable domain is DGGITQSPKYLFRKEGQNVTLSCEQNLNHDAMYWYRQDPGQGLRLIYYSQIVNDFQKGDIAEGYSVSREKKESFPLTVTSAQKNPTAFYLCASSRDGVNTEAFFGQGTRLTVV.

The CDR3 protein is CASSSPLAEYQETQYF. The CDR3 nucleotides are TGTGCCAGCAGTTCCCCACTAGCGGAGTACCAAGAGACCCAGTACTTC. The rearrangement joins TRBV28 to TRBJ2-5; 8 nucleotides align to TRBD2. The V and J ends lost 4 bases and 0 bases, in that order; junction bases with no gene match: 7. The CDR3 has 16 amino acids. Germline V CDR1 and CDR2: MDHEN, SYDVKM.

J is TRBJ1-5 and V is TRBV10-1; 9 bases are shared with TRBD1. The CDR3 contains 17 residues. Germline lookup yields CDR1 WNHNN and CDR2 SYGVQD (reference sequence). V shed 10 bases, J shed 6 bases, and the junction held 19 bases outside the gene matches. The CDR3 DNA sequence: TGCGCCACCGACGAAACTAAGCCGGGACAGGGCACTCAGCCCCAGCATTTT. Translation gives CATDETKPGQGTQPQHF.

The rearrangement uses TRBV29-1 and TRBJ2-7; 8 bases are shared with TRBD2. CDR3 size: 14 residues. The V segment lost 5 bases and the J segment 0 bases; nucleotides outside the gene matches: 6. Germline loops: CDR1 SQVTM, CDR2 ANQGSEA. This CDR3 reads CSVQRGYLSYEQYF. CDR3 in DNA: TGCAGCGTTCAGCGGGGGTACCTCTCCTACGAGCAGTACTTC.

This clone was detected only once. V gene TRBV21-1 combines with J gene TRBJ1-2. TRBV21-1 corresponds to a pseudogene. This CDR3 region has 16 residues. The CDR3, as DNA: TGTGCCAGCAGCAAAGCGAAGAAGCTGAAGAACTATGGCTACACCTTC. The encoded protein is CASSKAKKLKNYGYTF.

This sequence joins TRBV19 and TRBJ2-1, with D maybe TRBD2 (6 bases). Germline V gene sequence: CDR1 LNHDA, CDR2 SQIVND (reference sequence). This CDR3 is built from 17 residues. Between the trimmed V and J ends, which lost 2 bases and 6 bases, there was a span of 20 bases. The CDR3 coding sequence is TGTGCCAGTAGTATATTTAAAGGGGCTAGCGCCACCAATGAGCAGTTCTTC. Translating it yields CASSIFKGASATNEQFF.

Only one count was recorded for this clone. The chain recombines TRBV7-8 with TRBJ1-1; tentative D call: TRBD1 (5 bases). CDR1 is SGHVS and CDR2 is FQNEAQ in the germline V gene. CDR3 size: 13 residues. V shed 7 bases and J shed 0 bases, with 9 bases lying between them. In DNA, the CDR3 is TGTGCCAGCACGGACACATTGAACACTGAAGCTTTCTTT. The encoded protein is CASTDTLNTEAFF. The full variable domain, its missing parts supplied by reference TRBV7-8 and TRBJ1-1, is GAGVSQSPRYKVAKRGQDVALRCDPISGHVSLFWYQQALGQGPEFLTYFQNEAQLDKSGLPSDRFFAERPEGSVSTLKIQRTQQEDSAVYLCASTDTLNTEAFFGQGTRLTVV.

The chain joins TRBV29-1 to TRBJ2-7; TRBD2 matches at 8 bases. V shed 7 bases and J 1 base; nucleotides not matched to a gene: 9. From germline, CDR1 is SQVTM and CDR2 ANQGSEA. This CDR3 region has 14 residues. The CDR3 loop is CSAAVAGGSYEQYF. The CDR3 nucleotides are TGCAGCGCAGCTGTGGCGGGAGGATCCTACGAGCAGTACTTC.

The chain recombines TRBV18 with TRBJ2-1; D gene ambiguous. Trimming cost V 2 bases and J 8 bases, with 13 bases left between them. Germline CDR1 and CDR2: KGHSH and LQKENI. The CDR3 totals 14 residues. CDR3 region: CASSPDLGADEQFF. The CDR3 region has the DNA TGTGCCAGCTCACCAGATCTGGGCGCCGATGAGCAGTTCTTC.

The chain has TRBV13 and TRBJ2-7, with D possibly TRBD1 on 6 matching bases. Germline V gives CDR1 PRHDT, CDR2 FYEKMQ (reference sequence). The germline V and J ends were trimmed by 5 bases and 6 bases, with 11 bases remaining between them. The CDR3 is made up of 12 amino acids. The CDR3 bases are TGTGCCAGCAGCCGGGACATCGGCGAGCAGTACTTC. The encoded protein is CASSRDIGEQYF.

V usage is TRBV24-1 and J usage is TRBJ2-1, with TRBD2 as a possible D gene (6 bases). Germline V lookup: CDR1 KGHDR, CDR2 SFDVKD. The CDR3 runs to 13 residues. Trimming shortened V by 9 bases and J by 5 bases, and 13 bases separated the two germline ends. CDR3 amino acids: CATGGLSNNEQFF. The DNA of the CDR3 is TGTGCCACCGGGGGACTCTCAAACAATGAGCAGTTCTTC.

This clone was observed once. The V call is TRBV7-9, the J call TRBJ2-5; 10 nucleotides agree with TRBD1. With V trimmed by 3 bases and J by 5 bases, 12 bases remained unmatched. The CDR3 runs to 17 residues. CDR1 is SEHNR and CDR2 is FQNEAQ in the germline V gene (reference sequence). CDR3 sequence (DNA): TGTGCCAGCAGCTTTCCGAGCGACAGGGGGCGCGGGGAGACCCAGTACTTC. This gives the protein CASSFPSDRGRGETQYF.

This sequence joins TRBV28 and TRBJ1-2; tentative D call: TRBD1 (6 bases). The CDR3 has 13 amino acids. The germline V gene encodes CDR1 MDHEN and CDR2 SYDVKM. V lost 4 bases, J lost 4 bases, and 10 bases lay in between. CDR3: CASSSGTTYGYTF. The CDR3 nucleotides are TGTGCCAGCAGTTCCGGGACAACCTATGGCTACACCTTC.

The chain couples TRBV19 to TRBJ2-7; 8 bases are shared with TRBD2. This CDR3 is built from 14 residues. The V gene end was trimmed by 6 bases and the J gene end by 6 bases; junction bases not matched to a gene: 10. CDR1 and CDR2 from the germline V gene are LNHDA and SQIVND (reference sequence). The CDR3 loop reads CASSETRGGGEQYF. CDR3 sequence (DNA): TGTGCCAGTAGCGAAACACGGGGGGGAGGCGAGCAGTACTTC.

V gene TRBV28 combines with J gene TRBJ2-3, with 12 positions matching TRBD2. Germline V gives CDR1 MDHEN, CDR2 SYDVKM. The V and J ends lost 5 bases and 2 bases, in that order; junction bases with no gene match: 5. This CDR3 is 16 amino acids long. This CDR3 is CASSPRLAGDTDTQYF. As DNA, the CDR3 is TGTGCCAGCAGTCCAAGACTAGCGGGAGACACAGATACGCAGTATTTT. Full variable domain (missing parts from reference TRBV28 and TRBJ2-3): DVKVTQSSRYLVKRTGEKVFLECVQDMDHENMFWYRQDPGLGLRLIYFSYDVKMKEKGDIPEGYSVSREKKERFSLILESASTNQTSMYLCASSPRLAGDTDTQYFGPGTRLTVL.